This entry concerns a single TCR beta chain. The antigen is not known. TCRdb reanalyzed the 5' RACE reads, giving one entry per CDR3 protein sequence and no DNA. In all, the sample yields around 410,000 distinct CDR3 sequences. This record comes from a study of monozygotic twins with inflammatory bowel disease. Germline values: CDR1 SNHLY, CDR2 FYNNEI. The CDR3 runs to 17 residues. Findings and limits, study-wide: Among IBD patients, fewer clonotypes were shared with others than among healthy twins, especially with disease activity. Resolution of different T cell subtypes was not achieved. Possibly reflecting limited power, no difference in repertoire similarity was found between concordant and discordant twins.

This TCR was recovered from a human donor with ulcerative colitis or Crohn's disease, or a healthy co-twin of an affected twin (not recorded which). The rearrangement joins TRBV2 to TRBJ2-2; TCRdb's D call of TRBD2 is untestable without DNA. Input material: blood. CDR3 region: CASSPSPGGYNTGELFF.